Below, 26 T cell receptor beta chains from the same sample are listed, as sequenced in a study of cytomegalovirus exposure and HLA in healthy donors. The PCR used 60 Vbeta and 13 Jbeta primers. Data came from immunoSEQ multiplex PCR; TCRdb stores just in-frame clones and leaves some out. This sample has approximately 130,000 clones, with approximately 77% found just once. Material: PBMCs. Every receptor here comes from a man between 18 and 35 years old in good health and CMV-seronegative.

The CDR3 coding sequence is TGTGCCAGTAATCCTGCAGACAGCTATGGCTACACCTTC. It is translated as CASNPADSYGYTF. This chain joins TRBV19 and TRBJ1-2; D is perhaps TRBD1 (5 bases). The CDR3 has 13 residues. V lost 7 bases and J 4 bases, leaving 13 bases between the germline ends. The germline gives CDR1 LNHDA, CDR2 SQIVND (reference sequence). Complete variable domain (other parts from reference TRBV19 and TRBJ1-2): DGGITQSPKYLFRKEGQNVTLSCEQNLNHDAMYWYRQDPGQGLRLIYYSQIVNDFQKGDIAEGYSVSREKKESFPLTVTSAQKNPTAFYLCASNPADSYGYTFGSGTRLTVV.

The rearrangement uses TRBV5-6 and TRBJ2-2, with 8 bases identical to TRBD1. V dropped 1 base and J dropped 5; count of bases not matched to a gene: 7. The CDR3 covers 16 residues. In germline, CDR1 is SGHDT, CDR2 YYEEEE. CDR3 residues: CASSLSRGQGTGELFF. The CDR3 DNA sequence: TGTGCCAGCAGCTTGAGTCGAGGACAGGGAACCGGGGAGCTGTTTTTT.

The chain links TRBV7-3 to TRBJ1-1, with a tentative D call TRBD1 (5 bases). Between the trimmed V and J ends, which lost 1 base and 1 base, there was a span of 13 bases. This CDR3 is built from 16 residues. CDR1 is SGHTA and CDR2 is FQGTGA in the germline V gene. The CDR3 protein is CASSLNPQGGNTEAFF. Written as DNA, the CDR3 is TGTGCCAGCAGCTTAAACCCCCAGGGCGGGAACACTGAAGCTTTCTTT.

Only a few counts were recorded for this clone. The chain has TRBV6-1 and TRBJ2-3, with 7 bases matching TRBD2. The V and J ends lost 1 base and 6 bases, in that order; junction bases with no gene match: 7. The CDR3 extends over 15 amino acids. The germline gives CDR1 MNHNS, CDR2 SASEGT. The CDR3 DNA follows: TGTGCCAGCAGTGAAGTGAACGGGGGAGGGGATACGCAGTATTTT. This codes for CASSEVNGGGDTQYF.

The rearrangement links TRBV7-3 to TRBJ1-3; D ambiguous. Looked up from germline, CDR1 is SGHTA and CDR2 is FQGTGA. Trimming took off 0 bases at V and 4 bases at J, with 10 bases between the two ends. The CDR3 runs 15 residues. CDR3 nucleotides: TGTGCCAGCAGCTTAACGGTGGAGTTGGGAAACACCATATATTTT. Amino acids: CASSLTVELGNTIYF.

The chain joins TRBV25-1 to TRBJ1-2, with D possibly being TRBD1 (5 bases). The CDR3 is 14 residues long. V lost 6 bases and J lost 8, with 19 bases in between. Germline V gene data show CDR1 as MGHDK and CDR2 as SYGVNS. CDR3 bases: TGTGCCAGCAGCGCGACCTCTTCAGGGTACGGCTACACCTTC. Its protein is CASSATSSGYGYTF.

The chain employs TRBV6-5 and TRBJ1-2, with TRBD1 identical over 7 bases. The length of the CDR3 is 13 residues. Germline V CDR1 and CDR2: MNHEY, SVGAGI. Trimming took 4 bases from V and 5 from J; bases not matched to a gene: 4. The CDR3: CASSSTGVYGYTF. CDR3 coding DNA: TGTGCCAGCAGTTCCACAGGGGTGTATGGCTACACCTTC.

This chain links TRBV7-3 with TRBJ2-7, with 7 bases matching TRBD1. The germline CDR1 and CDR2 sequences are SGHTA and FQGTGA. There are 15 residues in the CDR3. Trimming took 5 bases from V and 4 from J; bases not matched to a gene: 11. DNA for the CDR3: TGTGCCAGCAGCGAGGGCCCAGGGGGTTCGTACGAGCAGTACTTC. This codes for CASSEGPGGSYEQYF.

The CDR3 DNA follows: TGTGCCAGCAGTGGACAGGGGAAGGGCCTTAACACTGAAGCTTTCTTT. As protein: CASSGQGKGLNTEAFF. This chain connects TRBV27 to TRBJ1-1, with 9 bases that match TRBD1. Per germline, CDR1 MNHEY and CDR2 SMNVEV (reference sequence). V was clipped by 5 bases and J by 2 bases; unmatched bases: 9. The CDR3 consists of 16 residues.

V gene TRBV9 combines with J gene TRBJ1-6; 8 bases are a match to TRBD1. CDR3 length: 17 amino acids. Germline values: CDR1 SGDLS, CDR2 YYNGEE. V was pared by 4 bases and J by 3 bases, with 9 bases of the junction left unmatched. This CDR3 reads CASSPGAGGLYNSPLHF. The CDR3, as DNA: TGTGCCAGCAGCCCGGGGGCAGGGGGCCTCTATAATTCACCCCTCCACTTT.

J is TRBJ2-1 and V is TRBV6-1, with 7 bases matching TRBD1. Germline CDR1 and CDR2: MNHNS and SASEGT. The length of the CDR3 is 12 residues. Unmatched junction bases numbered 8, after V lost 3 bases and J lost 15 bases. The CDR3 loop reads CASSERQGQGFF. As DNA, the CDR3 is TGTGCCAGCAGTGAGAGACAGGGCCAGGGGTTCTTC.

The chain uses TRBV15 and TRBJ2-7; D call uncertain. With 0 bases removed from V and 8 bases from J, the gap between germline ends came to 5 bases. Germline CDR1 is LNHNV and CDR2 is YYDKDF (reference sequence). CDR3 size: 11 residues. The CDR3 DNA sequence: TGTGCCACCAGCAGAGATTTAAAGCAGTACTTC. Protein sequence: CATSRDLKQYF. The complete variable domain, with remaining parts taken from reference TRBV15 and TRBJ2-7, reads DAMVIQNPRYQVTQFGKPVTLSCSQTLNHNVMYWYQQKSSQAPKLLFHYYDKDFNNEADTPDNFQSRRPNTSFCFLDIRSPGLGDTAMYLCATSRDLKQYFGPGTRLTVT.

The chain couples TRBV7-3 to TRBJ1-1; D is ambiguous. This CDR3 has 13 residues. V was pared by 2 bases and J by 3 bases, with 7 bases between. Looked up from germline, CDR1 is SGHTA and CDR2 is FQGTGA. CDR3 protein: CASSLHSDTEAFF. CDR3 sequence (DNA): TGTGCCAGCAGCTTACACAGTGACACTGAAGCTTTCTTT. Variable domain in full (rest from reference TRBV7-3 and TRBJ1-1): GAGVSQTPSNKVTEKGKYVELRCDPISGHTALYWYRQSLGQGPEFLIYFQGTGAADDSGLPNDRFFAVRPEGSVSTLKIQRTERGDSAVYLCASSLHSDTEAFFGQGTRLTVV.

DNA for the CDR3: TGTGCCAGCAGCCCCAGCCGGACAGGGGGCGGACGGGTGAACACTGAAGCTTTCTTT. As protein: CASSPSRTGGGRVNTEAFF. The chain uses TRBV7-2 and TRBJ1-1; TRBD1 matches at 11 bases. Germline-derived CDR1 and CDR2 are SGHTA and FQGNSA. V trimming: 5 bases; J trimming: 0 bases; junction bases outside the gene matches: 14. CDR3 length: 19 residues.

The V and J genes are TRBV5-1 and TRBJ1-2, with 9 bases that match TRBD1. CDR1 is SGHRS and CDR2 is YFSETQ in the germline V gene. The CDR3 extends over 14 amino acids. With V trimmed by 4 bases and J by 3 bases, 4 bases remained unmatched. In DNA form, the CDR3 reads TGCGCCAGCAGCACAGGGGGCGCCGACTATGGCTACACCTTC. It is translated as CASSTGGADYGYTF.

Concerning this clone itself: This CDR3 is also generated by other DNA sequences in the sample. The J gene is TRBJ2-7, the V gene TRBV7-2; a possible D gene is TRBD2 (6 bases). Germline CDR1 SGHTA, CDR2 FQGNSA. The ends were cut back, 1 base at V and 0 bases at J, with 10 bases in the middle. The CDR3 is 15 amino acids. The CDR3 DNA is TGTGCCAGCAGCTTAGGCGGGGTGAGCTCCTACGAGCAGTACTTC. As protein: CASSLGGVSSYEQYF.

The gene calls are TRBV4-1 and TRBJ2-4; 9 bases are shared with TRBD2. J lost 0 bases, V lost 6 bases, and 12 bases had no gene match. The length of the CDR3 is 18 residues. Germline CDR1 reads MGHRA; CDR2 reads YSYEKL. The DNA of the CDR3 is TGCGCCAGCAGGCGGATTGGCGGGGGGGACATAGCCAAAAACATTCAGTACTTC. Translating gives CASRRIGGGDIAKNIQYF.

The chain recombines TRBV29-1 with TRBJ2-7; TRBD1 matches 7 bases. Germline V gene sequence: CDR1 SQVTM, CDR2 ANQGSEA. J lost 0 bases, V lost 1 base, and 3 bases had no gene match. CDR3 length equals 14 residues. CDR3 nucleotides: TGCAGCGTTGAAGGGGACAGAAACTCCTACGAGCAGTACTTC. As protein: CSVEGDRNSYEQYF.

The CDR3 region is CSVEDQDRGSYTF. DNA of the CDR3: TGCAGCGTTGAAGATCAGGATCGAGGGAGCTACACCTTC. The chain joins TRBV29-1 to TRBJ1-2, with D uncertain. V dropped 0 bases and J dropped 9 bases, with 14 bases sitting between them. The CDR3 is 13 residues long. Germline CDR1 is SQVTM and CDR2 is ANQGSEA.

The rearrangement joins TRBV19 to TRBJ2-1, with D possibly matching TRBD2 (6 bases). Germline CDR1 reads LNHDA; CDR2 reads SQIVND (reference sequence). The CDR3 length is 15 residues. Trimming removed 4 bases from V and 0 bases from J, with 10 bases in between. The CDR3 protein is CASSSGASSYNEQFF. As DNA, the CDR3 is TGTGCCAGTAGTAGCGGGGCAAGCTCCTACAATGAGCAGTTCTTC.

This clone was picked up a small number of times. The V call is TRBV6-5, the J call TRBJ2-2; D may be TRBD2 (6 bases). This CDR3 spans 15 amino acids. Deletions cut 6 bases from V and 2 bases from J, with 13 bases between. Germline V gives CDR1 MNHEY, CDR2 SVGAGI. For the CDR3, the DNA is TGTGCCAGCAGCACGGGACTCGCTAACACCGGGGAGCTGTTTTTT. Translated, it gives CASSTGLANTGELFF.

In DNA, the CDR3 is TGCGCCAGCAGCTTGGATAGGGGCCAGCCGCGTTCCTACGAGCAGTACTTC. Its translation: CASSLDRGQPRSYEQYF. The chain recombines TRBV5-1 with TRBJ2-7; D might be TRBD1 (5 bases). The V end was cut by 0 bases, the J end by 1 base, with 17 bases between. The CDR3 has 17 residues. Germline CDR1 reads SGHRS; CDR2 reads YFSETQ. Combining the CDR3 with reference TRBV5-1 and TRBJ2-7 gives the whole variable domain KAGVTQTPRYLIKTRGQQVTLSCSPISGHRSVSWYQQTPGQGLQFLFEYFSETQRNKGNFPGRFSGRQFSNSRSEMNVSTLELGDSALYLCASSLDRGQPRSYEQYFGPGTRLTVT.

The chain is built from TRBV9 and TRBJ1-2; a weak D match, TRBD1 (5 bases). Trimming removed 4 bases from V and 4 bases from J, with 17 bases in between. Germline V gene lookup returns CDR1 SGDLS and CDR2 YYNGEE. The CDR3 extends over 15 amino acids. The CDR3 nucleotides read TGTGCCAGCAGCCCCAGTGGAGGGACGGTCTATGGCTACACCTTC. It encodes CASSPSGGTVYGYTF.

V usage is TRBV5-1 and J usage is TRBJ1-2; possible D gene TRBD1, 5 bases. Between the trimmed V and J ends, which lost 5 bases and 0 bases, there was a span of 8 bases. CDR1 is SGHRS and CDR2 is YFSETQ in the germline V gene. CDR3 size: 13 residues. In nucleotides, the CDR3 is TGCGCCAGCAGAGGGGAAACTAACTATGGCTACACCTTC. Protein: CASRGETNYGYTF.

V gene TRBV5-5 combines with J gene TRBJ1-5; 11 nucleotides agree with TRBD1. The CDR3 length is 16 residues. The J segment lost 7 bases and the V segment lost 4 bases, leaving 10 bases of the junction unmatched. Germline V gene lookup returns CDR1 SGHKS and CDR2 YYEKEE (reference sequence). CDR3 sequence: CASSIIPGQGEQPQHF. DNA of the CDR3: TGTGCCAGCAGCATAATACCGGGACAGGGGGAGCAGCCCCAGCATTTT.

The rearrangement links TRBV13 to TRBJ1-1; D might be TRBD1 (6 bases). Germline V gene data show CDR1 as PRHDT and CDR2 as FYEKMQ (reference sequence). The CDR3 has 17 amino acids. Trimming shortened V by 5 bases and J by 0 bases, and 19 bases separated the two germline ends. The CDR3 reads CASSPYGQTKMNTEAFF. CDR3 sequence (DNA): TGTGCCAGCAGCCCCTACGGACAGACCAAAATGAACACTGAAGCTTTCTTT.